The clone carrying this T cell receptor (beta chain) was detected ten times or more. The antigen is undetermined. The length of the CDR3 is 15 residues. Trimming left V 3 bases short and J 6 bases short, with 16 bases between. The data were obtained in a study of regulatory T cells in long-lasting Graves disease. General observations from the study: Persistent cases favored TRBV28, TRBJ1-2 and TRBJ2-5.

Stated time point: newly diagnosed GD, antithyroid drugs for less than 3 months. Isolated PBMC RNA provided the starting material for the TCR library. For TCR beta, libraries came from iRepertoire HTBI primers and Arm-PCR of CDR3 regions. TCRdb ran MiXCR on the multiplex PCR reads and lists one entry per CDR3 protein. The sample holds about 530,000 distinct CDR3 sequences, around 15% seen once. The sample also formed part of further work on T cells in Graves' hyperthyroidism and ophthalmopathy. That source notes: The study defined stable Graves' hyperthyroidism as no ophthalmopathy progression within 18 months. A set of HTBI primers served as the primers for a first-round RT-PCR of the TCR CDR3.

The rearrangement joins TRBV12-3 or TRBV12-4 to TRBJ2-3; D might be TRBD1 or TRBD2, each matching 5 bases. The TCR comes from a woman aged 35-65 years with Graves disease. Sequencing was performed on peripheral blood mononuclear cells (PBMCs), taken at new diagnosis, from a patient treated with antithyroid drugs. CDR3 amino acids: CASSFWGPTPDTQYF. The CDR3 nucleotides read TGTGCCAGCAGTTTTTGGGGACCCACCCCCGATACGCAGTATTTT.